This T cell receptor beta chain derives from a study of cytomegalovirus exposure and HLA in healthy donors. To note about this clone: Its antigen is as yet unknown.

Germline V gene data show CDR1 as MNHNS and CDR2 as SASEGT. The V and J ends lost 6 bases and 7 bases respectively, with 10 bases between them. The CDR3 runs 12 residues. 13 Jbeta primers and 60 Vbeta primers were used for the PCR. Repertoires were generated with immunoSEQ multiplex PCR, while TCRdb's copy carries only in-frame clones and drops some. The table lists just over 150,000 clones, over 60% of them singletons. Findings and caveats of the study: Rarity held for most TCR sequences, but there were some public TCRs that occurred in many donors. An assumption of roughly uniform sequencing depth across donors underlay the presence/absence analyses. In vitro testing confirmed a few CMV-associated chains as specific for CMV antigens.

Sequences were obtained from PBMCs. The chain has TRBV6-1 and TRBJ2-1, with D possibly TRBD1 on 5 matching bases. The TCR was taken from a woman aged 35 to 49 in good health and CMV-seronegative. The CDR3 nucleotides read TGTGCCAGCAGGCAGGGATTAAATGAGCAGTTCTTC. Protein: CASRQGLNEQFF.